This is a list of T cell receptor beta chains from one sample in a study of blood T cell repertoires in COVID-19. Using immunoSEQ multiplex PCR, the repertoire was profiled, and TCRdb retains in-frame clones only, with some absent. Of 75,000 to 95,000 clones listed, 75% to 85% are singletons. What was sequenced was peripheral blood. These receptors originate from a man between 60 and 75 years old with acute or convalescent COVID-19. Each CDR3 is given with its conserved first and last residue. The order of the fields is V gene, J gene, clone size, D gene, CDR3 protein, CDR3 DNA. D genes are given only for firm matches. A clone size is listed for some rows: how often the clone was seen (once, few, many), or a class if it is expanded.

v_gene: TRBV18
j_gene: TRBJ2-7
abundance: few
d_gene: TRBD1
CDR3aa: CASSPSTGMTYEQYF
CDR3nt: TGTGCCAGCTCACCCTCGACAGGGATGACCTACGAGCAGTACTTC

v_gene: TRBV20-1
j_gene: TRBJ1-1
abundance: -
d_gene: -
CDR3aa: CSALFPEAFF
CDR3nt: TGCAGTGCCCTATTTCCTGAAGCTTTCTTT

v_gene: TRBV6-5
j_gene: TRBJ1-2
abundance: -
d_gene: -
CDR3aa: CASSREGTNYGYTF
CDR3nt: TGTGCCAGCAGTCGGGAGGGAACTAACTATGGCTACACCTTC

v_gene: TRBV11-2
j_gene: TRBJ2-5
abundance: -
d_gene: -
CDR3aa: CASVRTAQETQYF
CDR3nt: TGTGCCAGCGTTCGGACAGCCCAAGAGACCCAGTACTTC

v_gene: TRBV18
j_gene: TRBJ1-1
abundance: -
d_gene: -
CDR3aa: CASSPLALAGGLGNTEAFF
CDR3nt: TGTGCCAGCTCACCACTTGCTCTCGCTGGGGGCTTGGGTAACACTGAAGCTTTCTTT

v_gene: TRBV29-1
j_gene: TRBJ2-1
abundance: -
d_gene: TRBD2
CDR3aa: CSVTVPTGLAIEQFF
CDR3nt: TGCAGCGTCACCGTCCCCACCGGACTAGCAATTGAGCAGTTCTTC

v_gene: TRBV28
j_gene: TRBJ2-7
abundance: once
d_gene: -
CDR3aa: CASSLEGVRNEQYF
CDR3nt: TGTGCCAGCAGTTTAGAGGGAGTCCGGAACGAGCAGTACTTC

v_gene: TRBV4-3
j_gene: TRBJ2-7
abundance: -
d_gene: -
CDR3aa: CASSQDRDFGDEQYF
CDR3nt: TGCGCCAGCAGCCAAGACAGGGATTTTGGGGACGAGCAGTACTTC

v_gene: TRBV28
j_gene: TRBJ1-2
abundance: once
d_gene: TRBD1
CDR3aa: CASSSPGQGGYGYTF
CDR3nt: TGTGCCAGCAGTTCCCCGGGACAGGGGGGCTATGGCTACACCTTC

v_gene: TRBV19
j_gene: TRBJ1-1
abundance: -
d_gene: TRBD1
CDR3aa: CASSPGTGRRVTEAFF
CDR3nt: TGTGCCAGTAGTCCTGGGACAGGAAGGAGGGTCACTGAAGCTTTCTTT

v_gene: TRBV27
j_gene: TRBJ1-1
abundance: -
d_gene: TRBD1
CDR3aa: CASSLGGDRGNTEAFF
CDR3nt: TGTGCCAGCAGTTTAGGTGGGGACAGGGGGAACACTGAAGCTTTCTTT

v_gene: TRBV28
j_gene: TRBJ1-1
abundance: -
d_gene: TRBD1
CDR3aa: CASRRQGLNTEAFF
CDR3nt: TGTGCCAGCAGGAGACAGGGGTTGAACACTGAAGCTTTCTTT

v_gene: TRBV18
j_gene: TRBJ1-2
abundance: -
d_gene: -
CDR3aa: CASSPVGGAQNYGYTF
CDR3nt: TGTGCCAGCTCACCTGTTGGGGGGGCGCAGAACTATGGCTACACCTTC

v_gene: TRBV7-3
j_gene: TRBJ2-3
abundance: -
d_gene: TRBD2
CDR3aa: CASSLTPGGSDTQYF
CDR3nt: TGTGCCAGCAGCTTAACGCCGGGAGGCTCGGATACGCAGTATTTT

v_gene: TRBV5-1
j_gene: TRBJ2-1
abundance: few
d_gene: -
CDR3aa: CASSLGTWDFYNEQFF
CDR3nt: TGCGCCAGCAGCTTGGGGACTTGGGACTTCTACAATGAGCAGTTCTTC

v_gene: TRBV28
j_gene: TRBJ2-2
abundance: -
d_gene: TRBD2
CDR3aa: CASVSGGYTGELFF
CDR3nt: TGTGCCAGCGTTAGCGGGGGTTACACCGGGGAGCTGTTTTTT

v_gene: TRBV6-5
j_gene: TRBJ1-5
abundance: -
d_gene: -
CDR3aa: CASTLRYISNQPQHF
CDR3nt: TGTGCCAGCACCCTCAGGTACATAAGCAATCAGCCCCAGCATTTT

v_gene: TRBV28
j_gene: TRBJ1-3
abundance: -
d_gene: -
CDR3aa: CASRWRWTSSGNTIYF
CDR3nt: TGTGCCAGCCGATGGAGGTGGACGAGCTCTGGAAACACCATATATTTT

v_gene: TRBV15
j_gene: TRBJ1-2
abundance: -
d_gene: -
CDR3aa: CATSRGGFANYGYTF
CDR3nt: TGTGCCACCAGCAGAGGCGGTTTTGCTAACTATGGCTACACCTTC

v_gene: TRBV27
j_gene: TRBJ2-1
abundance: -
d_gene: -
CDR3aa: CASSRYSGAGDNEQFF
CDR3nt: TGTGCCAGCAGTCGATACTCAGGGGCAGGGGACAATGAGCAGTTCTTC

v_gene: TRBV12-3/TRBV12-4
j_gene: TRBJ1-2
abundance: once
d_gene: TRBD1
CDR3aa: CASNSGTAYGYTF
CDR3nt: TGTGCCAGCAACTCGGGGACAGCTTATGGCTACACCTTC

v_gene: TRBV6-5
j_gene: TRBJ1-2
abundance: -
d_gene: TRBD1
CDR3aa: CASSRDRSYGYTF
CDR3nt: TGTGCCAGCAGTAGGGACAGGAGCTATGGCTACACCTTC

v_gene: TRBV2
j_gene: TRBJ1-6
abundance: once
d_gene: TRBD1
CDR3aa: CASTTGGSYNSPLHF
CDR3nt: TGTGCCAGCACTACAGGGGGCTCCTATAATTCACCCCTCCACTTT

v_gene: TRBV5-1
j_gene: TRBJ2-3
abundance: few
d_gene: TRBD2
CDR3aa: CASSWIPSGGTDTQYF
CDR3nt: TGCGCCAGCAGCTGGATTCCTAGCGGGGGTACAGATACGCAGTATTTT

v_gene: TRBV6-1
j_gene: TRBJ1-1
abundance: few
d_gene: -
CDR3aa: CASSEAWGAAFF
CDR3nt: TGTGCCAGCAGTGAGGCCTGGGGAGCAGCTTTCTTT

v_gene: TRBV5-8
j_gene: TRBJ1-1
abundance: -
d_gene: -
CDR3aa: CASSPNTSFF
CDR3nt: TGTGCCAGCAGCCCTAATACCTCTTTCTTT

v_gene: TRBV28
j_gene: TRBJ2-1
abundance: -
d_gene: -
CDR3aa: CASSSYNEQFF
CDR3nt: TGTGCCAGCAGTTCGTACAATGAGCAGTTCTTC

v_gene: TRBV2
j_gene: TRBJ1-5
abundance: -
d_gene: TRBD1
CDR3aa: CASSGTGGNQPQHF
CDR3nt: TGTGCCAGCAGTGGGACAGGGGGCAATCAGCCCCAGCATTTT

v_gene: TRBV7-2
j_gene: TRBJ2-5
abundance: -
d_gene: TRBD2
CDR3aa: CASSVPRTSQETQYF
CDR3nt: TGTGCCAGCAGCGTTCCGAGGACTAGTCAAGAGACCCAGTACTTC

v_gene: TRBV5-4
j_gene: TRBJ2-3
abundance: -
d_gene: -
CDR3aa: CASSLGTGTDTQYF
CDR3nt: TGTGCCAGCAGCTTGGGGACAGGCACAGATACGCAGTATTTT

v_gene: TRBV7-6
j_gene: TRBJ1-3
abundance: -
d_gene: -
CDR3aa: CASSVRPGVAGNTIYF
CDR3nt: TGTGCCAGCAGCGTCCGACCAGGGGTCGCTGGAAACACCATATATTTT

v_gene: TRBV6-2/TRBV6-3
j_gene: TRBJ1-2
abundance: -
d_gene: -
CDR3aa: CASSYSTGYGYTF
CDR3nt: TGTGCCAGCAGTTACTCGACAGGATATGGCTACACCTTC

v_gene: TRBV24-1
j_gene: TRBJ1-1
abundance: -
d_gene: TRBD1
CDR3aa: CATSEWPGQGRNTEAFF
CDR3nt: TGTGCCACCAGTGAATGGCCGGGACAGGGGAGGAACACTGAAGCTTTCTTT

v_gene: TRBV28
j_gene: TRBJ1-5
abundance: -
d_gene: -
CDR3aa: CASRRTALSNQPQHF
CDR3nt: TGTGCCAGCAGAAGGACAGCCCTTAGCAATCAGCCCCAGCATTTT

v_gene: TRBV19
j_gene: TRBJ1-5
abundance: -
d_gene: TRBD1
CDR3aa: CATQGQANQPQHF
CDR3nt: TGTGCCACTCAGGGACAGGCCAATCAGCCCCAGCATTTT

v_gene: TRBV11-3
j_gene: TRBJ2-5
abundance: few
d_gene: TRBD2
CDR3aa: CASSTGLAPETQYF
CDR3nt: TGTGCCAGCAGCACGGGACTAGCGCCAGAGACCCAGTACTTC

v_gene: TRBV18
j_gene: TRBJ2-2
abundance: -
d_gene: -
CDR3aa: CASSPRTDGVATGELFF
CDR3nt: TGTGCCAGCTCACCAAGGACAGACGGGGTGGCCACCGGGGAGCTGTTTTTT